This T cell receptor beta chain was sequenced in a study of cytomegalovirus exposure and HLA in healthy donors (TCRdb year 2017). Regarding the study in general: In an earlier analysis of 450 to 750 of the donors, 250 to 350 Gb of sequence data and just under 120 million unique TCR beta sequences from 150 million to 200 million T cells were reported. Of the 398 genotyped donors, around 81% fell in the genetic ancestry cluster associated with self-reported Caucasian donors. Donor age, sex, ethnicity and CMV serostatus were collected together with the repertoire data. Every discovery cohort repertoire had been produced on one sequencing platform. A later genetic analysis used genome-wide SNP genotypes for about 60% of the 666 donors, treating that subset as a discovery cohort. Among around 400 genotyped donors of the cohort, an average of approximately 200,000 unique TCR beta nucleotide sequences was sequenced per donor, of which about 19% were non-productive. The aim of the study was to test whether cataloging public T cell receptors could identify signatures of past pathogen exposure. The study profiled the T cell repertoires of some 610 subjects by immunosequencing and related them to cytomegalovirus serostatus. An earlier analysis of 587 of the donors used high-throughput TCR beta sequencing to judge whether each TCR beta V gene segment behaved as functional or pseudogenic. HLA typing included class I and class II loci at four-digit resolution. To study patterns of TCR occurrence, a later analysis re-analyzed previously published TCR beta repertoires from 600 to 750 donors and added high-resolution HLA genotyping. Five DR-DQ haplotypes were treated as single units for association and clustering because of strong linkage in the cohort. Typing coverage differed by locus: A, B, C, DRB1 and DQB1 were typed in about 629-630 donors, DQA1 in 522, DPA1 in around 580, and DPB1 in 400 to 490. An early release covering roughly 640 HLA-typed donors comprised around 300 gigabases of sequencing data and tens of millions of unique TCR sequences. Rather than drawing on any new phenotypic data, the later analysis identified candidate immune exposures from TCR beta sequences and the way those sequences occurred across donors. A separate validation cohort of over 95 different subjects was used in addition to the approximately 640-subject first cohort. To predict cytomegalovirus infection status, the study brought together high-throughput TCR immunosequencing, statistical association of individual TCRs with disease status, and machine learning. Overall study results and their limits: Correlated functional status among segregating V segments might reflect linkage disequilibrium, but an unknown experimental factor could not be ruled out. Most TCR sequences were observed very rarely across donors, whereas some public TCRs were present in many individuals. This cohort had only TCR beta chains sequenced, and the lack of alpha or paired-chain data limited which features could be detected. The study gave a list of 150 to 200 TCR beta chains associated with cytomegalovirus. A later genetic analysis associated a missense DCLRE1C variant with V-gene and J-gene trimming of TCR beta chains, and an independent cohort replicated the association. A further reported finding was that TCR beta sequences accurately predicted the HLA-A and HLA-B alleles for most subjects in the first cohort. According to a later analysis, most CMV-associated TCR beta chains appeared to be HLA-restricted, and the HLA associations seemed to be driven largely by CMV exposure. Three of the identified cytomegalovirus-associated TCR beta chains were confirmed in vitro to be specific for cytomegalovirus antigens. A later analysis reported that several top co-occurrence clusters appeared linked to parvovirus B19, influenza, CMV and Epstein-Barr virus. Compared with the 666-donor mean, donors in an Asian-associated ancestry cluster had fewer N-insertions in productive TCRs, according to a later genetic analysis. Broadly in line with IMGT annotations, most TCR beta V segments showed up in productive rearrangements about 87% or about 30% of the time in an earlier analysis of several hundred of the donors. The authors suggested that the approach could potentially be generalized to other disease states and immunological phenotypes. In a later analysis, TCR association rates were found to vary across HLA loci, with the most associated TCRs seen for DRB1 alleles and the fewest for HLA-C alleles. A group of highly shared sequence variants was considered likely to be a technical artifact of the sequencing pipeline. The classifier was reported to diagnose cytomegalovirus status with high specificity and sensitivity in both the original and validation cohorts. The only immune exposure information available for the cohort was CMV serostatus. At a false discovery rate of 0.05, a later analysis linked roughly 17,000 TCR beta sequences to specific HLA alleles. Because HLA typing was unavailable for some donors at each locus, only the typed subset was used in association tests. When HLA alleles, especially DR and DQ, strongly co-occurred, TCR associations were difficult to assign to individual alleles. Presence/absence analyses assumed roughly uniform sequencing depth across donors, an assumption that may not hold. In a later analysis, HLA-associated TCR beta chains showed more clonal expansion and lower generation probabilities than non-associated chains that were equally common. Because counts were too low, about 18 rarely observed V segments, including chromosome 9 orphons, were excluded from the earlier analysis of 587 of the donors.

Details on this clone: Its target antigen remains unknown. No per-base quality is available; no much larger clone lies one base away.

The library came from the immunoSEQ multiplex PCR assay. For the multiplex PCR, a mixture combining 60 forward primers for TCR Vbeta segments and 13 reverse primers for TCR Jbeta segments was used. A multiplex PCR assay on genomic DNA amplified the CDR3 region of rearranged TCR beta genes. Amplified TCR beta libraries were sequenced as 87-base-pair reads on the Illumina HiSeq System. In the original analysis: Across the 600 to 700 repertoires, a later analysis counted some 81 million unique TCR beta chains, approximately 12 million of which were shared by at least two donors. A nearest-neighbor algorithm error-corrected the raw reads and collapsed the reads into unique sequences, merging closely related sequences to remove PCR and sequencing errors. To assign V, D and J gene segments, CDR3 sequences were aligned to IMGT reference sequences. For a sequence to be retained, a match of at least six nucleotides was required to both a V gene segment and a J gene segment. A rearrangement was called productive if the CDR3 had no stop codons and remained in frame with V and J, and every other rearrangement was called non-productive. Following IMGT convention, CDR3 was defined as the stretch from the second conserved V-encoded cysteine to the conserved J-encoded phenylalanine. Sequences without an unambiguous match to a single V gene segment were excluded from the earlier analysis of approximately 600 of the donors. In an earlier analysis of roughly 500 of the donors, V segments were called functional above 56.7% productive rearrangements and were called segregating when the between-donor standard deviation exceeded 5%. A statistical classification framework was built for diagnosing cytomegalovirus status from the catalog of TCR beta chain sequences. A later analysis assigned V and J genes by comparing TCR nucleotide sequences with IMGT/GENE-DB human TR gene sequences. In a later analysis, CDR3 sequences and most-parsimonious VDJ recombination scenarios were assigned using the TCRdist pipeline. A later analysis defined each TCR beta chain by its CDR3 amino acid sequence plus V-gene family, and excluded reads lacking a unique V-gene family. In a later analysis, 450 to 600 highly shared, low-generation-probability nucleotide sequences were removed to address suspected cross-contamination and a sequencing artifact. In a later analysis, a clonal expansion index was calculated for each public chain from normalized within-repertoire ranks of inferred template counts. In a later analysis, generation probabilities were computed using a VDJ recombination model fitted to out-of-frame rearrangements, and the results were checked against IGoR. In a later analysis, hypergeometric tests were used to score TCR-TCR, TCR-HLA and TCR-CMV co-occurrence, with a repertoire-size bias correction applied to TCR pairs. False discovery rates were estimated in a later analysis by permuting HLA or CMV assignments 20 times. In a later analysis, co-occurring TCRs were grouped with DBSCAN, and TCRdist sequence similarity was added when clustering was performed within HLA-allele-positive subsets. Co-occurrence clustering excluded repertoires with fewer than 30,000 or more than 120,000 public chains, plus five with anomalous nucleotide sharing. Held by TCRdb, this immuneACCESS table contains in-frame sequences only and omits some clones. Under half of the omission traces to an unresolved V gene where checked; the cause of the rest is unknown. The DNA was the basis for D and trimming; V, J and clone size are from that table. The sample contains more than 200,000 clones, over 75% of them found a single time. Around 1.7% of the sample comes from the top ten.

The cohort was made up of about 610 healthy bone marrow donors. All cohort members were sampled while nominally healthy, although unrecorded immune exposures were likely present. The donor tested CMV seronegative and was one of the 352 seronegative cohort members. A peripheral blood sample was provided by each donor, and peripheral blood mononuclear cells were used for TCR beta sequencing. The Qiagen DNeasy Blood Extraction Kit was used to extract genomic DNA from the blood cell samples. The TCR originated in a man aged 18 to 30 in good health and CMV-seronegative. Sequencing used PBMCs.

Read as DNA, the sequence is TGTGCCAGCAGCAACTACCCTACCATGCTAGCGGGGGGGCCCGGGGAGCTGTTTTTT. Its product reads: CASSNYPTMLAGGPGELFF. The V and J segments used are TRBV7-2 and TRBJ2-2; TRBD2 fits 12 bases in the junction. The germline V gene provides CDR1 SGHTA and CDR2 FQGNSA. The CDR3 covers 19 residues, taking in both the cysteine and the phenylalanine. Only the CDR3 region is kept as DNA, spanning 57 bases read in frame from base 1. Compared with germline, V lacks 5 bases and J lacks 6 bases; bases without a gene match: 16.